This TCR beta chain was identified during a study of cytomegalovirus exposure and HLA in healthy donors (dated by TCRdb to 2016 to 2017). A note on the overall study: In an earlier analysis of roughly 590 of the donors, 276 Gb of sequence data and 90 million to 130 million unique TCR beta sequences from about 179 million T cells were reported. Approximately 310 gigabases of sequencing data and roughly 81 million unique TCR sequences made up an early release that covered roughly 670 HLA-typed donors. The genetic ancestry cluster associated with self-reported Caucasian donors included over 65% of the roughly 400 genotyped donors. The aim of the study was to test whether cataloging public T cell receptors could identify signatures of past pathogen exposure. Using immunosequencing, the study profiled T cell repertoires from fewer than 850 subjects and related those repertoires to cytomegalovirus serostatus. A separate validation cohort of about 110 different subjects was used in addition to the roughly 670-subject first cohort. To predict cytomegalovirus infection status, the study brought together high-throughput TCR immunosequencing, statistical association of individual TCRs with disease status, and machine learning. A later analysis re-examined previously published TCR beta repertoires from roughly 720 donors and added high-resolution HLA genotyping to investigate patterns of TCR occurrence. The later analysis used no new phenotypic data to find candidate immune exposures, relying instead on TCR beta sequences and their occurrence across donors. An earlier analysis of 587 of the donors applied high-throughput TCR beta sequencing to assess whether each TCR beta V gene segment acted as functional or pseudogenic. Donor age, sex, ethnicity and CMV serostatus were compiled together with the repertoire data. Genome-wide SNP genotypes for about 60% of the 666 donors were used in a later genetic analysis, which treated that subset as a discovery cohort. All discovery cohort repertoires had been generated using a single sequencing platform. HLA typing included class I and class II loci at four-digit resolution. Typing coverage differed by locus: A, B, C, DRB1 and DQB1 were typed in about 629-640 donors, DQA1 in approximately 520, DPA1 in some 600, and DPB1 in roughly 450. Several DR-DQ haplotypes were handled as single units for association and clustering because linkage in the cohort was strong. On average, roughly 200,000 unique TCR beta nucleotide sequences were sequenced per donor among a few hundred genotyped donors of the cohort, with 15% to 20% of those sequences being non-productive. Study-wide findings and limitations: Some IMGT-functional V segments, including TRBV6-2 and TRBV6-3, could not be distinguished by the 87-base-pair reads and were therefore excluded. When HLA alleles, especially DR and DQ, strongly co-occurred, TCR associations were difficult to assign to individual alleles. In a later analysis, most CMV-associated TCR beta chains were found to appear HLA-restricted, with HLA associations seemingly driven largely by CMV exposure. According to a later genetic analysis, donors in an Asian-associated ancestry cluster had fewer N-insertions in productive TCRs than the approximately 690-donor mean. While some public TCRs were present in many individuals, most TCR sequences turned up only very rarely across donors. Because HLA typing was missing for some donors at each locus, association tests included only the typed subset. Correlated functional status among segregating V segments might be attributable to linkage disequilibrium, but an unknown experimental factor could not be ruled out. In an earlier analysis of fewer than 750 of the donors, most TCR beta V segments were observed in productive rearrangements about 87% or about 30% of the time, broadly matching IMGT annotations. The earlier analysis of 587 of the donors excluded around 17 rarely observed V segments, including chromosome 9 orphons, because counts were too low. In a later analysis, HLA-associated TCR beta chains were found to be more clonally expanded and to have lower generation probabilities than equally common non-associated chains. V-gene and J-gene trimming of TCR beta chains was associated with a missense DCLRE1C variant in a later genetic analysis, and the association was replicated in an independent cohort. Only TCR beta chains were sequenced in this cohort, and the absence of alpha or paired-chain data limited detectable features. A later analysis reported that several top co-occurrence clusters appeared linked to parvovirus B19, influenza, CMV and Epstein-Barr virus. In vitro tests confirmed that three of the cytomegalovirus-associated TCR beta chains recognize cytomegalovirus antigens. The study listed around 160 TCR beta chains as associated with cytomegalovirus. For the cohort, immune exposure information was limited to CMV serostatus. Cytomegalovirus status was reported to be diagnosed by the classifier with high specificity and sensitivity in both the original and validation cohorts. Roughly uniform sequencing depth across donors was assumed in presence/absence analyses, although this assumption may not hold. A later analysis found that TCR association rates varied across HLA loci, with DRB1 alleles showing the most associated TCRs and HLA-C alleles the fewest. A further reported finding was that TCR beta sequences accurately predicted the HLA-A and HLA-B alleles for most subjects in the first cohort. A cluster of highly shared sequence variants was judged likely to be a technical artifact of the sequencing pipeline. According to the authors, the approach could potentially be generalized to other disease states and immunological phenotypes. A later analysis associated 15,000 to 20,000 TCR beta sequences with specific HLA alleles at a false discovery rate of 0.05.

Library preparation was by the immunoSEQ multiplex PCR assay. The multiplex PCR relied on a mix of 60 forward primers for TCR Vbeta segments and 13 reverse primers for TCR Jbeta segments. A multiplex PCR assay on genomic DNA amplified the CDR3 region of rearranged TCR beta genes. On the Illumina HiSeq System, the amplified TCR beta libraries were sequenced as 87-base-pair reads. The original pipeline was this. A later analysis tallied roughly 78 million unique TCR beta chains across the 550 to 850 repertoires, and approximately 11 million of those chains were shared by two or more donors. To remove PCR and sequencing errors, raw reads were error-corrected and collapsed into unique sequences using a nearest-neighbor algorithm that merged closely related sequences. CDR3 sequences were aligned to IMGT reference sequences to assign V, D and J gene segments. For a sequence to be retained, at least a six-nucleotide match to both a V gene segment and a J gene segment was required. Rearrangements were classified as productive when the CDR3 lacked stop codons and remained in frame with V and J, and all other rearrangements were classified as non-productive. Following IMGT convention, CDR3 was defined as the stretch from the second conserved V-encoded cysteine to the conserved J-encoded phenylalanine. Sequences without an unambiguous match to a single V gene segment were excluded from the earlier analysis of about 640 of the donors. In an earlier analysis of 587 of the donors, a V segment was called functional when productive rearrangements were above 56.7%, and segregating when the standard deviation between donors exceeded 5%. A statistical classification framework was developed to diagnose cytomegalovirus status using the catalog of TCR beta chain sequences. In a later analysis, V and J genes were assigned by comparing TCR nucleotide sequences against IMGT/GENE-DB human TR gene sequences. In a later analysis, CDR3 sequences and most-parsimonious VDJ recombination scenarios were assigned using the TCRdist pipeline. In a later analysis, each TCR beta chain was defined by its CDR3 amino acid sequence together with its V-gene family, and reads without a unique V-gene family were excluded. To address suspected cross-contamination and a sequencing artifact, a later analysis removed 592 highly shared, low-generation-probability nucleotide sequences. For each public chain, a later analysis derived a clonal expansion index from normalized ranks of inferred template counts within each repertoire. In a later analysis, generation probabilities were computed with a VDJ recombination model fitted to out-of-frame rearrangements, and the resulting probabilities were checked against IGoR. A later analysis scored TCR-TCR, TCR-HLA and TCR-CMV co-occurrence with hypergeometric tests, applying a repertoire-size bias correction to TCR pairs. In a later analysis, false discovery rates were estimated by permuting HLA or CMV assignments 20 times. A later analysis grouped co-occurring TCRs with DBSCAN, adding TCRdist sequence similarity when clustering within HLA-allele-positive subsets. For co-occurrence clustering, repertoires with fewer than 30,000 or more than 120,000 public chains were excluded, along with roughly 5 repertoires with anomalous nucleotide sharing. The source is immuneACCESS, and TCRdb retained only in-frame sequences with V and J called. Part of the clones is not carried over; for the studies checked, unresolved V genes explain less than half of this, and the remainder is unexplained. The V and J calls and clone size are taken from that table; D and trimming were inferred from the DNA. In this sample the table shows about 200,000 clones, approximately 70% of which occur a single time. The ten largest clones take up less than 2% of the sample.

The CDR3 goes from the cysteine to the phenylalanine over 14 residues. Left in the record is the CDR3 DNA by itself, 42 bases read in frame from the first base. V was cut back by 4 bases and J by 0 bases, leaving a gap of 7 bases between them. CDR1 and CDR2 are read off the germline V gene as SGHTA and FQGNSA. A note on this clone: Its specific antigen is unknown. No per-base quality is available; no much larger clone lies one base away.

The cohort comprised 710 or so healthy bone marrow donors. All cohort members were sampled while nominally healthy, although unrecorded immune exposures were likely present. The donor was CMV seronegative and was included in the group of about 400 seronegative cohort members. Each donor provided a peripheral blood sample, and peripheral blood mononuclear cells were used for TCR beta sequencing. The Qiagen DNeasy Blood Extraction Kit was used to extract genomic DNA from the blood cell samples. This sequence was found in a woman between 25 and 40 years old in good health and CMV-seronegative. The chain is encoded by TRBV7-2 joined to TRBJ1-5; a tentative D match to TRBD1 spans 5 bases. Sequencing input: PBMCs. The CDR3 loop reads CASSSTGSNQPQHF. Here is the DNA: TGTGCCAGCAGCTCCACAGGTAGCAATCAGCCCCAGCATTTT.